One sample yielded the 20 T cell receptor beta chains listed below, sequenced in a study of circulating and synovial CD4+ cells in juvenile arthritis. This table comes from immunoSEQ multiplex PCR, and its TCRdb copy is limited to in-frame clones, with some not included. The sample lists about 35,000 clones, nearly 95% occurring once. The sample consisted of CD4+ T cells from blood. The receptors were gathered from a human donor with juvenile idiopathic arthritis.

The gene calls are TRBV27 and TRBJ1-4; possibly TRBD1 for D (6 bases). The CDR3 contains 14 residues. Germline lookup yields CDR1 MNHEY and CDR2 SMNVEV (reference sequence). Trimming stripped 6 bases from V and 6 bases from J, with 14 bases between. The CDR3 DNA is TGTGCCAGCAGAACAGGGAAGGGTGATGAAAAACTGTTTTTT. The encoded protein is CASRTGKGDEKLFF.

The rearrangement joins TRBV7-9 to TRBJ1-1; D may be TRBD1 (6 bases). CDR3 length: 13 residues. Trimming cost V 0 bases and J 4 bases, with 6 bases left between them. The germline V gene has CDR1 SEHNR and CDR2 FQNEAQ (reference sequence). The CDR3 is CASSLAGATEAFF. The CDR3 coding sequence is TGTGCCAGCAGCTTAGCGGGGGCCACTGAAGCTTTCTTT.

This chain links TRBV7-3 with TRBJ2-6, with a possible D match to TRBD1 (5 bases). CDR3 length equals 17 residues. Trimming cost V 5 bases and J 4 bases, with 18 bases left between them. The germline CDR1 and CDR2 sequences are SGHTA and FQGTGA. CDR3 protein: CASSLDSPLVGANVLTF. The CDR3 DNA reads TGTGCCAGCAGCCTTGACAGCCCCCTCGTGGGGGCCAACGTCCTGACTTTC.

The chain carries TRBV21-1 and TRBJ2-7; no DNA check was done on the table's D call, TRBD1. TRBV21-1 is labeled a pseudogene. There are 13 residues in the CDR3. This chain's CDR3 is CASSKDTCLEQYF. CDR3 nucleotide sequence: TGTGCCAGCAGCAAGGACACCTGCCTTGAGCAGTACTTC.

The V call is TRBV5-1, the J call TRBJ1-1, with D possibly being TRBD1 (5 bases). Germline loops: CDR1 SGHRS, CDR2 YFSETQ. The CDR3 sequence is 17 residues long. V was shortened by 4 bases and J by 1 base, with 20 bases between the two germline ends. The DNA of the CDR3 is TGCGCCAGCAGCCCAACCGGCCAGGGATCAGGGAACACTGAAGCTTTCTTT. Encoded protein: CASSPTGQGSGNTEAFF.

The J gene is TRBJ2-1, the V gene TRBV6-1; 8 bases are shared with TRBD2. CDR3 length equals 16 residues. J lost 6 bases, V lost 4 bases, and 11 bases had no gene match. The germline V gene has CDR1 MNHNS and CDR2 SASEGT. The CDR3 DNA follows: TGTGCCAGCAGTGCCCTCCCGGGGGGGAACACCAATGAGCAGTTCTTC. Its translation is CASSALPGGNTNEQFF.

On this clone itself: The junction does not match germline at one end; this may be a read error. The same CDR3 arises from other DNA sequences in this sample as well. This chain connects TRBV2 to TRBJ1-6; 7 bases align to TRBD1. Germline V CDR1 and CDR2: SNHLY, FYNNEI. CDR3 length: 15 residues. The CDR3, as DNA: TGTGCCAGCAGTGGGGACAGCTCCTATAATTCCCCCCTCCACTTT. Its protein is CASSGDSSYNSPLHF.

The V gene is TRBV7-6, the J gene TRBJ2-3, with D tentatively TRBD2 (6 bases). Germline CDR1 reads SGHVS; CDR2 reads FNYEAQ. The CDR3 is 15 amino acids. Trimming took 1 base from V and 2 from J, leaving 10 bases between them. The CDR3 DNA follows: TGTGCCAGCAGCTTAGGAGGCGGGGTCACAGATACGCAGTATTTT. Translation: CASSLGGGVTDTQYF.

The rearrangement links TRBV19 to TRBJ1-1; possible D gene TRBD1, 6 bases. This CDR3 spans 14 amino acids. Trimming took 8 bases from V and 0 from J, leaving 13 bases between them. Germline-derived CDR1 and CDR2 are LNHDA and SQIVND (reference sequence). CDR3 coding DNA: TGTGCCAGTTCGAGGGGGTATATGAACACTGAAGCTTTCTTT. It encodes CASSRGYMNTEAFF.

The CDR3 nucleotides read TGTGCCAGCAGTGAGTTATCGGCTAGCGGGTCCTACAATGAGCAGTTCTTC. Amino acids: CASSELSASGSYNEQFF. The chain uses TRBV2 and TRBJ2-1, with 8 bases identical to TRBD2. The V gene end was trimmed by 3 bases and the J gene end by 1 base; junction bases not matched to a gene: 8. CDR1 and CDR2 (germline): SNHLY, FYNNEI. CDR3 length: 17 amino acids.

The chain carries TRBV19 and TRBJ1-1; TRBD1 matches at 7 bases. From germline, CDR1 is LNHDA and CDR2 SQIVND (reference sequence). This CDR3 has 15 amino acids. Unmatched junction bases numbered 11, after V lost 3 bases and J lost 7 bases. The CDR3 region has the DNA TGTGCCAGTAGTATCCCGTCGCCGGGACAGAATGAAGCTTTCTTT. This translates into CASSIPSPGQNEAFF.

V gene TRBV2 combines with J gene TRBJ2-3, with 9 bases aligning to TRBD2. The V gene end was trimmed by 8 bases and the J gene end by 2 bases; junction bases not matched to a gene: 2. Looked up from germline, CDR1 is SNHLY and CDR2 is FYNNEI. CDR3 size: 13 residues. The CDR3 region has the DNA TGTGCCAGCCTAGCGGGATTCACAGATACGCAGTATTTT. This translates into CASLAGFTDTQYF.

The chain has TRBV7-2 and TRBJ1-1, with D perhaps TRBD1 (6 bases). Germline CDR1 SGHTA, CDR2 FQGNSA. Trimming removed 3 bases from V and 0 bases from J, with 8 bases in between. This CDR3 is built from 14 residues. The CDR3 is CASSFTGMNTEAFF. The CDR3 DNA reads as TGTGCCAGCAGCTTCACAGGGATGAACACTGAAGCTTTCTTT.

CDR3 sequence: CAISERDSPGGYTF. The CDR3 DNA reads TGTGCCATCAGTGAAAGGGACAGCCCGGGGGGCTACACCTTC. This sequence joins TRBV10-3 and TRBJ1-2, with 7 bases identical to TRBD1. CDR3 length: 14 amino acids. The V gene end was trimmed by 3 bases and the J gene end by 8 bases; junction bases not matched to a gene: 9. Germline CDR1 is ENHRY and CDR2 is SYGVKD.

On this clone: An end of the junction differs from the germline gene, which may be a read error. The sample carries other DNA sequences with the same CDR3. V usage is TRBV5-4 and J usage is TRBJ2-5; possible D gene TRBD2, 6 bases. Germline CDR1 reads SGHNT; CDR2 reads YYREEE (reference sequence). CDR3 length: 15 amino acids. CDR3 loop: CASSLARGNQETQYF. CDR3 in DNA: TGCGCCAGCAGCTTGGCCCGGGGGAACCAAGAGACCCAGTACTTC.

The V gene is TRBV4-3, the J gene TRBJ2-7; 10 bases match TRBD2. Germline V gene data show CDR1 as LGHNA and CDR2 as YSLEER. J gave up 2 bases and V 1 base, and 14 bases lay outside the gene matches. This CDR3 is 19 amino acids long. CDR3 in amino acids: CASSQVVLAGFGGAYEQYF. The CDR3, as DNA: TGCGCCAGCAGCCAAGTAGTACTAGCGGGATTCGGAGGCGCCTACGAGCAGTACTTC.

The rearrangement links TRBV5-3 to TRBJ1-2; D remains ambiguous. TRBV5-3 is given ORF status, its function remaining uncertain. This CDR3 is built from 16 residues. V was pared by 0 bases and J by 0 bases, with 12 bases between. CDR3 coding DNA: TGTGCCAGAAGCTTGGGGCGGGCGTGGTCTAACTATGGCTACACCTTC. Its translation: CARSLGRAWSNYGYTF.

V is TRBV29-1 and J is TRBJ2-7; 7 bases are shared with TRBD1. Germline CDR1 is SQVTM and CDR2 is ANQGSEA. The CDR3 consists of 12 residues. Trimming took 6 bases from V and 4 from J; bases not matched to a gene: 6. The CDR3 coding sequence is TGCAGCGTGAAGGACAGGCGGTACGAGCAGTACTTC. Translation gives CSVKDRRYEQYF.

The chain recombines TRBV19 with TRBJ1-1, with D hard to call. V was clipped by 5 bases and J by 1 base, with 8 bases between them. CDR1 is LNHDA, CDR2 SQIVND, per germline (reference sequence). The CDR3 is made up of 13 amino acids. CDR3 protein: CASSPTANTEAFF. CDR3 nucleotide sequence: TGTGCCAGTAGTCCTACAGCGAACACTGAAGCTTTCTTT.

V and J are TRBV5-1 and TRBJ1-2; D gene unclear. Trimming took off 0 bases at V and 4 bases at J, with 10 bases between the two ends. The CDR3 totals 14 residues. Germline CDR1 and CDR2: SGHRS and YFSETQ. The DNA for the CDR3 is TGCGCCAGCAGCTTGGGGGAGGCCACCTATGGCTACACCTTC. It codes for CASSLGEATYGYTF.